This entry describes one TCR beta chain. These data are taken from a study of blood T cell repertoires in COVID-19. The CDR3 extends over 16 amino acids. CDR1 is MDHEN, CDR2 SYDVKM, per germline. J gave up 5 bases and V 6 bases, and 11 bases lay outside the gene matches. TCRdb keeps only in-frame clones here, not all; method: immunoSEQ multiplex PCR. The table has 270,000 or so clones, about 81% seen once. The chain is built from TRBV28 and TRBJ2-7; 12 bases map to TRBD2. The TCR was taken from a human donor with COVID-19, enrolled during active disease. The donor label of this sample is uncertain. Sequencing was done on a sample of peripheral blood. CDR3 in amino acids: CASSGRLAGGPDEQYF. The CDR3 region has the DNA TGTGCCAGCAGCGGACGTCTAGCGGGAGGGCCCGACGAGCAGTACTTC.